This T cell receptor beta chain was obtained from a study of blood T cell repertoires in COVID-19. Study context: Spain, Italy and the United States supplied samples that represented acute and convalescent COVID-19.

Cohort allocation depended upon clinical history that participants reported. CDR1 WSHSY and CDR2 SAAADI come from the germline V gene. This CDR3 region has 13 residues. V lost 9 bases, J lost 2 bases, and 13 bases lay in between. Profiled with immunoSEQ multiplex PCR; TCRdb holds only in-frame clones, not every one. The sample yields about 280,000 clones, about four fifths seen once. Sequenced sample: PBMCs or T cells enriched from blood (not recorded which). The chain couples TRBV10-2 to TRBJ2-5, with a weak D call TRBD2 (6 bases). The receptor was isolated from a man between 40 and 49 years old who had been exposed to COVID-19. In nucleotides, the CDR3 is TGCGCCAGTAGCGGTAACAGTCAAGAGACCCAGTACTTC. It is translated as CASSGNSQETQYF.